This T cell receptor beta chain emerged from a study of cytomegalovirus exposure and HLA in healthy donors. The study's findings and limits: Association of a missense DCLRE1C variant with TCR beta V- and J-gene trimming was reported in a later analysis. Most of the TCR beta V segments (in an earlier analysis) were productive either about 87% or about 30% of the time. In a later analysis, a genetic analysis reported fewer productive-TCR N-insertions in an Asian-associated ancestry cluster than the cohort average.

The PCR used 60 Vbeta and 13 Jbeta primers. Here immunoSEQ multiplex PCR was the method, and the copy in TCRdb shows in-frame clones only, minus some. The sample contains approximately 170,000 clones, around 75% of which appear only once. A note on this clone: Its specificity is not known.

The donors comprised healthy bone marrow donors. Between the trimmed V and J ends, which lost 7 bases and 4 bases, there was a span of 19 bases. Germline V gene data show CDR1 as MNHNY and CDR2 as SVGAGI (reference sequence). CDR3 length: 15 amino acids. The receptor was derived from a human donor in good health. The V gene is TRBV6-6, the J gene TRBJ2-5; D gene ambiguous. The sequencing sample was made of PBMCs. The CDR3: CASIGAPIRPETQYF. CDR3 DNA: TGTGCCAGCATCGGAGCGCCAATTCGGCCAGAGACCCAGTACTTC.